Listed here is a single T cell receptor (beta chain). The CDR3 is 12 residues long. Germline loops: CDR1 PRHDT, CDR2 FYEKMQ (reference sequence). The V end was cut by 2 bases, the J end by 7 bases, with 8 bases between. This sample is drawn from a study of OX40 agonist ivuxolimab in advanced cancers. As for the study in general: Dosing consisted of intravenous ivuxolimab at 0.01 to 10 mg/kg every 2 weeks.

Profiling relied on immunoSEQ multiplex PCR, and the TCRdb table lists in-frame clones only, not all of them. The sample shows tens of thousands of clones, 74% of them seen only once. This chain links TRBV13 with TRBJ1-1, with D perhaps matching TRBD1 (5 bases). Sequenced here: CD4+ or CD8+ T cells sorted from blood, sampled in a trial of the OX40 agonist ivuxolimab. The sequence came from an adult with an advanced solid tumor such as melanoma, head and neck, liver or kidney cancer. The CDR3 is CASSLWGFEAFF. The CDR3 DNA reads as TGTGCCAGCAGCTTATGGGGCTTTGAAGCTTTCTTT.